The subject of this entry is one T cell receptor (beta chain). Its specificity is not known. This sample was taken from a study of cytomegalovirus exposure and HLA in healthy donors. This CDR3 has 11 amino acids. V shed 5 bases and J shed 7 bases, with 8 bases lying between them. Germline CDR1 SNHLY, CDR2 FYNNEI. Amplification used 60 Vbeta primers and 13 Jbeta primers. Measured with immunoSEQ multiplex PCR; TCRdb has only the in-frame clones, and not every one. Among fewer than 200,000 clones, approximately 12% were seen once, and the ten largest hold approximately 8.4%. Study findings and constraints: Some segments of the V type, notably TRBV6-2 and TRBV6-3, were excluded as indistinguishable.

The source of this sequence is a man in his fifties or sixties in good health and CMV-seropositive. The chain carries TRBV2 and TRBJ1-2, with D hard to call. The source material was PBMCs. The CDR3 DNA is TGTGCCAGCAGTAGGACTACTGGCTACACCTTC. This codes for CASSRTTGYTF.